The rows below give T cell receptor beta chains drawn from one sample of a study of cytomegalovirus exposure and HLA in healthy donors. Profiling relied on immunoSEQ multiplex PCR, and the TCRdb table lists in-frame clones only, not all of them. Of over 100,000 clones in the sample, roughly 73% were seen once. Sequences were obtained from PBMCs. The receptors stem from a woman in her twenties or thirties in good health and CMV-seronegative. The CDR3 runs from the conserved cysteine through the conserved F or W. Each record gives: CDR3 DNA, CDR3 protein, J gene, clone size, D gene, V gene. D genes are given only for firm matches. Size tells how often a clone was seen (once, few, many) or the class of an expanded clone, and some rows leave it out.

CDR3nt: TGTGCCAGCAGCCCAGGGACTAGCGGGGGGGCAGATACGCAGTATTTT
CDR3aa: CASSPGTSGGADTQYF
j_gene: TRBJ2-3
abundance: few
d_gene: TRBD2
v_gene: TRBV7-3

CDR3nt: TGTGCCAGCAGTTTGAGGGCACTCTCTGGAAACACCATATATTTT
CDR3aa: CASSLRALSGNTIYF
j_gene: TRBJ1-3
abundance: once
d_gene: -
v_gene: TRBV6-5

CDR3nt: TGTGCCAGCAGCCTAGGGACTAGCGCTCCATTGTTCTTC
CDR3aa: CASSLGTSAPLFF
j_gene: TRBJ2-1
abundance: -
d_gene: TRBD2
v_gene: TRBV7-3

CDR3nt: TGCGCCAGCAGCTTGGATAAGACTACAGGGCTCGGTGAAAAACTGTTTTTT
CDR3aa: CASSLDKTTGLGEKLFF
j_gene: TRBJ1-4
abundance: -
d_gene: -
v_gene: TRBV5-1

CDR3nt: TGCGCCAGCAGCCAAGGAGACAGGGATAATGAAAAACTGTTTTTT
CDR3aa: CASSQGDRDNEKLFF
j_gene: TRBJ1-4
abundance: -
d_gene: TRBD1
v_gene: TRBV4-1

CDR3nt: TGTGCCAGCAGTGAATGGGCACAGGGGGCCTATGGCTACACCTTC
CDR3aa: CASSEWAQGAYGYTF
j_gene: TRBJ1-2
abundance: -
d_gene: TRBD1
v_gene: TRBV25-1

CDR3nt: TGTGCCACCAGCAGACCGGGAGGACCTAGCACAGATACGCAGTATTTT
CDR3aa: CATSRPGGPSTDTQYF
j_gene: TRBJ2-3
abundance: few
d_gene: TRBD2
v_gene: TRBV15

CDR3nt: TGTGCCAGCAGTGCTAACAGGGGGGCTAAAACTGAAGCTTTCTTT
CDR3aa: CASSANRGAKTEAFF
j_gene: TRBJ1-1
abundance: -
d_gene: TRBD1
v_gene: TRBV28

CDR3nt: TGTGCCAGCAGTTTATCAGCGGGAGGGACGCCTAGCACAGATACGCAGTATTTT
CDR3aa: CASSLSAGGTPSTDTQYF
j_gene: TRBJ2-3
abundance: -
d_gene: TRBD2
v_gene: TRBV27

CDR3nt: TGTGCCAGCAGTGGACAGGGGCTGAACACTGAAGCTTTCTTT
CDR3aa: CASSGQGLNTEAFF
j_gene: TRBJ1-1
abundance: -
d_gene: TRBD1
v_gene: TRBV6-1

CDR3nt: TGTGCCAGCAGCTTACAGGGATCCGACACTGAAGCTTTCTTT
CDR3aa: CASSLQGSDTEAFF
j_gene: TRBJ1-1
abundance: -
d_gene: -
v_gene: TRBV6-4

CDR3nt: TGTGCCAGCAGTTTATCCCTGGGAGGCTACGAGCAGTACTTC
CDR3aa: CASSLSLGGYEQYF
j_gene: TRBJ2-7
abundance: -
d_gene: -
v_gene: TRBV27

CDR3nt: TGTGCCAGCACCACCGGACAGGGAGGCACTGAAGCTTTCTTT
CDR3aa: CASTTGQGGTEAFF
j_gene: TRBJ1-1
abundance: -
d_gene: TRBD1
v_gene: TRBV6-5

CDR3nt: TGTGCCATCAGTGGGACAGGGGGTGAGACCCAGTACTTC
CDR3aa: CAISGTGGETQYF
j_gene: TRBJ2-5
abundance: once
d_gene: TRBD1
v_gene: TRBV10-3

CDR3nt: TGTGCCAGCAGAGAATCCGAGGGAGCAGATACGCAGTATTTT
CDR3aa: CASRESEGADTQYF
j_gene: TRBJ2-3
abundance: -
d_gene: -
v_gene: TRBV6-5

CDR3nt: TGCGCCAGCAGCTTAGGCGGGAGGCCGAGCACAGATACGCAGTATTTT
CDR3aa: CASSLGGRPSTDTQYF
j_gene: TRBJ2-3
abundance: -
d_gene: TRBD2
v_gene: TRBV5-1

CDR3nt: TGTGCCAGCAGTTACGAGGGGGACTATGGCTACACCTTC
CDR3aa: CASSYEGDYGYTF
j_gene: TRBJ1-2
abundance: -
d_gene: -
v_gene: TRBV6-6

CDR3nt: TGTGCCAGCAGTGAGTTACAGATGAACACTGAAGCTTTCTTT
CDR3aa: CASSELQMNTEAFF
j_gene: TRBJ1-1
abundance: -
d_gene: -
v_gene: TRBV2

CDR3nt: TGTGCCACCAGCAGAGTCCGGTCAGGGTACGAGCAGTACTTC
CDR3aa: CATSRVRSGYEQYF
j_gene: TRBJ2-7
abundance: -
d_gene: -
v_gene: TRBV15

CDR3nt: TGTGCAGGGGCGGGAGGTAGCTCCTACAATGAGCAGTTCTTC
CDR3aa: CAGAGGSSYNEQFF
j_gene: TRBJ2-1
abundance: -
d_gene: TRBD2
v_gene: TRBV30

CDR3nt: TGTGCCAGTAGTACCCAGAGGGAGACCCAGTACTTC
CDR3aa: CASSTQRETQYF
j_gene: TRBJ2-5
abundance: -
d_gene: -
v_gene: TRBV19

CDR3nt: TGTGCCTTCTTCCTCAGCGAAGAGCAGTACTTC
CDR3aa: CAFFLSEEQYF
j_gene: TRBJ2-7
abundance: -
d_gene: -
v_gene: TRBV27

CDR3nt: TGTGCCAGCAGTTCTAGACAGAGGAACACTGAAGCTTTCTTT
CDR3aa: CASSSRQRNTEAFF
j_gene: TRBJ1-1
abundance: once
d_gene: -
v_gene: TRBV27

CDR3nt: TGCAGTGCAACAGGGAAGTCGCGGGCTTTCTTT
CDR3aa: CSATGKSRAFF
j_gene: TRBJ1-1
abundance: few
d_gene: -
v_gene: TRBV20-1

CDR3nt: TGTGCCAGCAGCTTAGAAGTTAGCCAGCCCCAGCATTTT
CDR3aa: CASSLEVSQPQHF
j_gene: TRBJ1-5
abundance: -
d_gene: -
v_gene: TRBV7-9

CDR3nt: TGCGCCAGCAGCTTGATGTGGGGCCGAGACACTGAAGCTTTCTTT
CDR3aa: CASSLMWGRDTEAFF
j_gene: TRBJ1-1
abundance: -
d_gene: -
v_gene: TRBV5-1

CDR3nt: TGCGCCAGCAGCCCTCTCACAGGGTACGGCTACGAGCAGTACTTC
CDR3aa: CASSPLTGYGYEQYF
j_gene: TRBJ2-7
abundance: few
d_gene: -
v_gene: TRBV5-1

CDR3nt: TGCGCCAGCAGCCACGGGACAGGGGGCGCCGTCGGAGCTTTCTTT
CDR3aa: CASSHGTGGAVGAFF
j_gene: TRBJ1-1
abundance: -
d_gene: TRBD1
v_gene: TRBV5-1

CDR3nt: TGTGCCAGCAGACAAGGTTCGACAGGGAACACTGAAGCTTTCTTT
CDR3aa: CASRQGSTGNTEAFF
j_gene: TRBJ1-1
abundance: -
d_gene: -
v_gene: TRBV4-2

CDR3nt: TGTGCCAGCAAACTCTTGGAGGGATCCTACGAGCAGTACTTC
CDR3aa: CASKLLEGSYEQYF
j_gene: TRBJ2-7
abundance: -
d_gene: -
v_gene: TRBV6-1

CDR3nt: TGCGCCAGCAGCGAGGGGGTCGGGAATCCAGATACGCAGTATTTT
CDR3aa: CASSEGVGNPDTQYF
j_gene: TRBJ2-3
abundance: -
d_gene: -
v_gene: TRBV5-1

CDR3nt: TGCAGCGTTATAACAGGGATCAAGGGTACTGAAAAACTGTTTTTT
CDR3aa: CSVITGIKGTEKLFF
j_gene: TRBJ1-4
abundance: -
d_gene: -
v_gene: TRBV29-1

CDR3nt: TGTGCCACCAGCAGGGCGACCTCGGACAGTAGGAACACCATATATTTT
CDR3aa: CATSRATSDSRNTIYF
j_gene: TRBJ1-3
abundance: -
d_gene: -
v_gene: TRBV15

CDR3nt: TGTGCCAGCAGCCGATTGGACAGGGGGCGAATGAATGGCTACACCTTC
CDR3aa: CASSRLDRGRMNGYTF
j_gene: TRBJ1-2
abundance: -
d_gene: TRBD1
v_gene: TRBV14

CDR3nt: TGTGCCAGCAGTGAGAACCAGGGGATGGGAAGTGAAAAACTGTTTTTT
CDR3aa: CASSENQGMGSEKLFF
j_gene: TRBJ1-4
abundance: -
d_gene: -
v_gene: TRBV2

CDR3nt: TGTGCCATCAGTGAGTCACAGGGGCCCTATAGCAATCAGCCCCAGCATTTT
CDR3aa: CAISESQGPYSNQPQHF
j_gene: TRBJ1-5
abundance: -
d_gene: TRBD1
v_gene: TRBV10-3

CDR3nt: TGTGCCAGCACCTACAACCGGGACAGGGGGAAGGTTTTCTTT
CDR3aa: CASTYNRDRGKVFF
j_gene: TRBJ1-1
abundance: few
d_gene: TRBD1
v_gene: TRBV2

CDR3nt: TGTGCCAGCAGCCCCGAACCCCCGACTAGCGATCGACACGAGCAGTACTTC
CDR3aa: CASSPEPPTSDRHEQYF
j_gene: TRBJ2-7
abundance: -
d_gene: TRBD2
v_gene: TRBV7-6

CDR3nt: TGTGCCAGCAGTGGACAGGGCTCAATGAGGCCCCAGCATTTT
CDR3aa: CASSGQGSMRPQHF
j_gene: TRBJ1-5
abundance: -
d_gene: TRBD1
v_gene: TRBV25-1

CDR3nt: TGTGCCAGCAGTGAACAGGTTTCCCCCGCTGAAGCTTTCTTT
CDR3aa: CASSEQVSPAEAFF
j_gene: TRBJ1-1
abundance: few
d_gene: -
v_gene: TRBV6-1

CDR3nt: TGTACCAGCAGCGTCGACAGGGGGCGGGCGGCTGGCTACACCTTC
CDR3aa: CTSSVDRGRAAGYTF
j_gene: TRBJ1-2
abundance: -
d_gene: TRBD1
v_gene: TRBV5-4

CDR3nt: TGTGCCAGCCTCCGAGGTGGGAGGAACACTGAAGCTTTCTTT
CDR3aa: CASLRGGRNTEAFF
j_gene: TRBJ1-1
abundance: once
d_gene: -
v_gene: TRBV6-1

CDR3nt: TGTGCCAGCAGCTTAAGACTAGCCATCAATGAGCAGTTCTTC
CDR3aa: CASSLRLAINEQFF
j_gene: TRBJ2-1
abundance: -
d_gene: TRBD2
v_gene: TRBV5-6

CDR3nt: TGTGCCATCAGTGAGAGCCAGACCGGGAAAAACACCATATATTTT
CDR3aa: CAISESQTGKNTIYF
j_gene: TRBJ1-3
abundance: -
d_gene: -
v_gene: TRBV10-3

CDR3nt: TGTGCCAGCACCGATGAACAGGGCCCGATCTATGGCTACCCCTTC
CDR3aa: CASTDEQGPIYGYPF
j_gene: TRBJ1-2
abundance: few
d_gene: -
v_gene: TRBV6-5

CDR3nt: TGCGCCAGCAGTTCGGGGGGTAACGGCTACACCTTC
CDR3aa: CASSSGGNGYTF
j_gene: TRBJ1-2
abundance: once
d_gene: -
v_gene: TRBV5-1

CDR3nt: TGTGCCTGGAGTGAACTAGAGAACACCGGGGAGCTGTTTTTT
CDR3aa: CAWSELENTGELFF
j_gene: TRBJ2-2
abundance: -
d_gene: -
v_gene: TRBV30

CDR3nt: TGCGCCAGCAGCCCCGGGGGCGGGGAGCTGTTTTTT
CDR3aa: CASSPGGGELFF
j_gene: TRBJ2-2
abundance: -
d_gene: -
v_gene: TRBV4-1

CDR3nt: TGTGCCAGCAGCCGGACAGGTCTCTATGGCTACACCTTC
CDR3aa: CASSRTGLYGYTF
j_gene: TRBJ1-2
abundance: -
d_gene: TRBD1
v_gene: TRBV7-2

CDR3nt: TGTGCCAGCAGCTTAGATCGAGCAGGGGGCAATCAGCCCCAGCATTTT
CDR3aa: CASSLDRAGGNQPQHF
j_gene: TRBJ1-5
abundance: -
d_gene: -
v_gene: TRBV7-9

CDR3nt: TGTGCTAGTGCCCTTACAGGGCTTTCACCCCTCCACTTT
CDR3aa: CASALTGLSPLHF
j_gene: TRBJ1-6
abundance: -
d_gene: -
v_gene: TRBV12-5

CDR3nt: TGCGCCAGCAGCATAGAGCAGAACACTGAAGCTTTCTTT
CDR3aa: CASSIEQNTEAFF
j_gene: TRBJ1-1
abundance: -
d_gene: -
v_gene: TRBV5-1